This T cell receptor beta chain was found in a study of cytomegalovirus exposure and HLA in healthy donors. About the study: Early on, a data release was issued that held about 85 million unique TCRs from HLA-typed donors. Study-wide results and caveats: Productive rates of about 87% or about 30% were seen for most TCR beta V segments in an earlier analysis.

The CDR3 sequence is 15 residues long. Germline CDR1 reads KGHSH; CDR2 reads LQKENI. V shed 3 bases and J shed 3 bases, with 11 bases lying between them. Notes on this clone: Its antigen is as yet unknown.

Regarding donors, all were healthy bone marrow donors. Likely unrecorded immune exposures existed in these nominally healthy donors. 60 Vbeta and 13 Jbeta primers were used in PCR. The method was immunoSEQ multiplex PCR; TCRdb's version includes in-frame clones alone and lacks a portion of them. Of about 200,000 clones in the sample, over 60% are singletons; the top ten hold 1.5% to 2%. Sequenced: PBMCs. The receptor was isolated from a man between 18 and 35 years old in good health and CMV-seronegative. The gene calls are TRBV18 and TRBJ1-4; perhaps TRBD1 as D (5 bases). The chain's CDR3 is CASSPSGGSNEKLFF. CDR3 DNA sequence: TGTGCCAGCTCACCCTCGGGGGGATCTAATGAAAAACTGTTTTTT. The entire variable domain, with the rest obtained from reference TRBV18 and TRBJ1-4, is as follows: NAGVMQNPRHLVRRRGQEARLRCSPMKGHSHVYWYRQLPEEGLKFMVYLQKENIIDESGMPKERFSAEFPKEGPSILRIQQVVRGDSAAYFCASSPSGGSNEKLFFGSGTQLSVL.